The present entry profiles one TCR beta chain with its context. What it recognizes is unknown. This sample was included in a study of response to subunit inactivated influenza vaccine. Germline CDR1 DFQATT, CDR2 SNEGSKA (reference sequence). CDR3 length equals 19 residues. V dropped 1 base and J dropped 2; count of bases not matched to a gene: 9. TCRdb re-analysed the RT-PCR reads in MiXCR, keeping a single row per CDR3 protein. The sample lists around 850,000 distinct CDR3 sequences, less than 20% occurring once. Whole-study findings and limits: Authors suggested few new T cells are recruited by each seasonal influenza vaccination.

Sequences were derived from PBMCs from blood, sampled more than 4 days after vaccination. This sequence was found in a man aged 50-59 years who received an inactivated influenza vaccine. This chain uses TRBV20-1 with TRBJ2-3; 16 bases are shared with TRBD2. The CDR3 DNA reads as TGCAGTGCTAGAGCCGGGACTAGCGGGGGGGGACGTAACACAGATACGCAGTATTTT. Encoded protein: CSARAGTSGGGRNTDTQYF.